The source of this TCR beta chain is a study of PD-1 blockade in classical Hodgkin lymphoma. Study results and caveats: TCR diversity in CD4+, not CD8+, cells rose significantly by C4D1. Reported findings placed baseline TCR diversity lower in newly diagnosed patients (compared with healthy donors). The diversity seen at baseline in complete responders resembled that of newly diagnosed patients.

A word on this clone: What it binds is not known.

Every one of the patients relapsed after autologous stem cell transplantation (brentuximab vedotin exposure was variable). Assay: immunoSEQ multiplex PCR; the TCRdb copy retains only in-frame clones and omits some. The sample shows some 64,000 clones, 80% to 90% of them seen only once. Germline-derived CDR1 and CDR2 are SGHRS and YFSETQ. Trimming stripped 3 bases from V and 2 bases from J, with 2 bases between. CDR3 length: 12 amino acids. The chain recombines TRBV5-1 with TRBJ2-2; D is undetermined. Material: peripheral blood mononuclear cells (PBMCs), obtained at baseline. The sequence came from a human donor with classical Hodgkin lymphoma. The CDR3 DNA reads as TGCGCCAGCAGCTCTAACACCGGGGAGCTGTTTTTT. Protein sequence: CASSSNTGELFF.